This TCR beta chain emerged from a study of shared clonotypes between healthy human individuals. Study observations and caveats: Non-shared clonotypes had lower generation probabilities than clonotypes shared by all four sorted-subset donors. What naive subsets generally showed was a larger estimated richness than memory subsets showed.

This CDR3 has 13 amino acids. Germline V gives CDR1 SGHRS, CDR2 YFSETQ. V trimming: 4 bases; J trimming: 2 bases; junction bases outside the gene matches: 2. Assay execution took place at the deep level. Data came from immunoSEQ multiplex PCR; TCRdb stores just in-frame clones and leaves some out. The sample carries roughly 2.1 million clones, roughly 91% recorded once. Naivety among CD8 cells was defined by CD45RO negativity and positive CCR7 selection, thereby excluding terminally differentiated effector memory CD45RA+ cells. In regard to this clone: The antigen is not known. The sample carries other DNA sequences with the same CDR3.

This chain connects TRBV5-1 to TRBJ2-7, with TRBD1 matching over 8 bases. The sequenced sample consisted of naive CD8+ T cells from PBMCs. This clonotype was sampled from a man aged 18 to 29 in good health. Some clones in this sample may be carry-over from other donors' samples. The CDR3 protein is CASSLTGAYEQYF. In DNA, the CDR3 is TGCGCCAGCAGCCTGACAGGGGCCTACGAGCAGTACTTC.